Presented here are 18 T cell receptor beta chains from one specimen sequenced in a study of CD8 T cells in Susac syndrome. A quantity of roughly 0.5 to 1 ug RNA underwent reverse transcription using random hexamers. One entry per CDR3 protein results from TCRdb running MiXCR on the immunoSEQ multiplex PCR reads. Of 150,000 or so distinct CDR3 sequences listed, more than 90% are singletons. The sequenced sample was CD4+ T cells from PBMCs. The receptors come from a human donor in good health.

This clonotype has just one count. The chain joins TRBV7-3 to TRBJ2-1; D is undetermined. Germline V gene data show CDR1 as SGHTA and CDR2 as FQGTGA. The CDR3 is 14 amino acids. Between the trimmed V and J ends, which lost 5 bases and 9 bases, there was a span of 17 bases. CDR3 in DNA: TGTGCCAGCAGCGCCAATGGACCCCGAGGTGAGCAGTTCTTC. Amino acid sequence: CASSANGPRGEQFF.

The genes are TRBV12-3 or TRBV12-4 and TRBJ2-7; a possible D gene is TRBD1 (6 bases). V was cut by 5 bases and J by 3 bases, with 14 bases left in between. The CDR3 totals 14 residues. The CDR3 DNA reads TGTGCCAGCAGTCCACAGGGTGGGATCTACGAGCAGTACTTC. It yields the protein CASSPQGGIYEQYF.

The J gene is TRBJ2-7, the V gene TRBV12-3 or TRBV12-4; tentatively, D is TRBD1 (5 bases). Trimming took off 5 bases at V and 3 bases at J, with 8 bases between the two ends. The CDR3 length is 12 residues. CDR3 sequence: CASSAQGYEQYF. The CDR3 coding sequence is TGTGCCAGCAGTGCTCAGGGCTACGAGCAGTACTTC.

This chain links TRBV5-1 with TRBJ2-4, with TRBD2 matching 8 bases. Looked up from germline, CDR1 is SGHRS and CDR2 is YFSETQ. Trimming cost V 3 bases and J 7 bases; bases outside gene matches: 6. The CDR3 is made up of 14 amino acids. As DNA, the CDR3 is TGCGCCAGCAGCTCCGGGGGGGCCGACAACATTCAGTACTTC. Translating it yields CASSSGGADNIQYF.

J is TRBJ2-2 and V is TRBV20-1, with D tentatively TRBD2 (5 bases). V was shortened by 6 bases and J by 10 bases, with 21 bases between the two germline ends. The CDR3 extends over 14 amino acids. The V gene's germline CDR1 is DFQATT and CDR2 SNEGSKA (reference sequence). The CDR3 loop is CSARGSGEMTELFF. CDR3 nucleotides: TGCAGTGCCCGGGGAAGCGGAGAAATGACGGAGCTGTTTTTT.

The sample holds one count of this clonotype. The J gene is TRBJ2-1, the V gene TRBV4-2; 9 nucleotides match TRBD2. With 0 bases clipped from V and 6 bases from J, the junction kept 9 bases outside the gene matches. The CDR3 runs 17 residues. In germline, CDR1 is LGHNA, CDR2 YNFKEQ. The CDR3 sequence: CASSQDSSRGGLNEQFF. The CDR3 DNA follows: TGTGCCAGCAGCCAAGACTCCTCGCGGGGGGGCCTCAATGAGCAGTTCTTC.

The chain carries TRBV9 and TRBJ1-6, with TRBD1 matching 8 bases. This CDR3 contains 14 residues. The germline CDR1 and CDR2 sequences are SGDLS and YYNGEE. V lost 4 bases to trimming and J lost 10 bases; unmatched junction nucleotides: 7. CDR3 region: CASSSRQGRSPLHF. The CDR3 region has the DNA TGTGCCAGCAGCTCCCGACAGGGGAGGTCACCCCTCCACTTT. The full variable domain, in which reference TRBV9 and TRBJ1-6 provide the parts outside the CDR3, is DSGVTQTPKHLITATGQRVTLRCSPRSGDLSVYWYQQSLDQGLQFLIQYYNGEERAKGNILERFSAQQFPDLHSELNLSSLELGDSALYFCASSSRQGRSPLHFGNGTRLTVT.

This chain joins TRBV19 and TRBJ1-1; no definite D call. Trimming removed 6 bases from V and 2 bases from J, with 13 bases in between. Per germline, CDR1 LNHDA and CDR2 SQIVND (reference sequence). CDR3 size: 14 residues. CDR3 coding DNA: TGTGCCAGTAGGGAAGGATGGAGTAACACTGAAGCTTTCTTT. Its protein is CASREGWSNTEAFF.

This rearrangement joins TRBV27 to TRBJ2-3, with a weak D call TRBD2 (7 bases). This CDR3 contains 15 residues. Germline CDR1 is MNHEY and CDR2 is SMNVEV (reference sequence). The V and J ends lost 6 bases and 2 bases respectively, with 15 bases between them. The CDR3 here is CASSSRGGATDTQYF. DNA of the CDR3: TGTGCCAGCAGCTCTAGAGGGGGGGCCACAGATACGCAGTATTTT.

V is TRBV6-5 and J is TRBJ2-3, with D perhaps matching TRBD1 or TRBD2 (5 bases each). Germline V gives CDR1 MNHEY, CDR2 SVGAGI. The length of the CDR3 is 14 residues. V was pared by 5 bases and J by 1 base, with 10 bases between. The CDR3 reads CASSGTVRTDTQYF. The CDR3 DNA reads TGTGCCAGCAGTGGGACCGTTCGCACAGATACGCAGTATTTT.

This chain uses TRBV20-1 with TRBJ2-3; a weak D match, TRBD2 (7 bases). With 3 bases removed from V and 6 bases from J, the gap between germline ends came to 16 bases. CDR1 and CDR2 from the germline V gene are DFQATT and SNEGSKA (reference sequence). This CDR3 contains 14 residues. CDR3 loop: CSASARGAEDTQYF. For the CDR3, the DNA is TGCAGTGCTAGCGCCCGGGGGGCCGAGGATACGCAGTATTTT.

V usage is TRBV20-1 and J usage is TRBJ2-5; D is undetermined. Germline CDR1 reads DFQATT; CDR2 reads SNEGSKA (reference sequence). V was pared by 1 base and J by 1 base, with 7 bases between. The CDR3 consists of 13 residues. In DNA form, the CDR3 reads TGCAGTGCTAGAGTAGCACTCCAAGAGACCCAGTACTTC. This encodes CSARVALQETQYF.

The chain joins TRBV5-1 to TRBJ2-1, with TRBD1 matching over 7 bases. With 0 bases clipped from V and 5 bases from J, the junction kept 8 bases outside the gene matches. CDR1 SGHRS and CDR2 YFSETQ come from the germline V gene. The CDR3 is made up of 16 amino acids. The CDR3 here is CASSLDFGTVHNEQFF. The CDR3 DNA is TGCGCCAGCAGCTTGGATTTCGGGACAGTTCACAATGAGCAGTTCTTC.

The V call is TRBV20-1, the J call TRBJ1-2; D uncertain. Germline-derived CDR1 and CDR2 are DFQATT and SNEGSKA (reference sequence). CDR3 length: 11 residues. V was pared by 5 bases and J by 8 bases, with 12 bases between. The CDR3 region is CSAALGPGYTF. The CDR3 DNA is TGCAGTGCTGCCCTTGGGCCCGGCTACACCTTC.

The chain has TRBV5-1 and TRBJ2-4, with 7 bases that match TRBD1. J was trimmed by 4 bases and V by 4 bases; bases with no gene match: 11. This CDR3 is built from 16 residues. Per the germline V gene, CDR1 is SGHRS and CDR2 is YFSETQ. CDR3 residues: CASSLTTGQSKNIQYF. The DNA for the CDR3 is TGCGCCAGCAGCCTAACGACAGGGCAATCAAAAAACATTCAGTACTTC.

The chain recombines TRBV20-1 with TRBJ1-2; D is unresolved. Germline V gives CDR1 DFQATT, CDR2 SNEGSKA (reference sequence). Trimming stripped 0 bases from V and 4 bases from J, with 12 bases between. The CDR3 length is 14 residues. This CDR3 is CSARESGVAYGYTF. The DNA for the CDR3 is TGCAGTGCTAGAGAATCCGGGGTCGCCTATGGCTACACCTTC.

The rearrangement links TRBV6-2 or TRBV6-3 to TRBJ1-1; unclear D gene. The germline V gene has CDR1 MNHEY and CDR2 SVGEGT. This CDR3 is 18 amino acids long. Trimming removed 4 bases from V and 4 bases from J, with 25 bases in between. The chain's CDR3 is CASSSLIGGLRATTEAFF. CDR3 nucleotide sequence: TGTGCCAGCAGTTCCCTAATTGGAGGACTGAGGGCGACCACTGAAGCTTTCTTT.

V usage is TRBV29-1 and J usage is TRBJ2-7, with TRBD1 matching over 9 bases. The trim removed 4 bases at V and 1 base at J, leaving 2 bases unmatched. Germline assignment: CDR1 SQVTM and CDR2 ANQGSEA. This CDR3 is 13 amino acids long. CDR3 nucleotide sequence: TGCAGCGTTGGGACAGGGGTTTCCTACGAGCAGTACTTC. This translates into CSVGTGVSYEQYF.